Each of the 32 T cell receptor beta chains below was sequenced from the same sample in a study of blood T cell repertoires in COVID-19. Data came from immunoSEQ multiplex PCR; TCRdb stores just in-frame clones and leaves some out. The sample consists of 150,000 to 200,000 clones, 65% to 90% of them appearing once. Sequencing was performed on peripheral blood. The receptors here all came from a woman aged 40 to 49 with COVID-19, enrolled during active disease.

The chain links TRBV29-1 to TRBJ2-7; tentative D call: TRBD2 (6 bases). Per the germline V gene, CDR1 is SQVTM and CDR2 is ANQGSEA. Trimming pared 6 bases from V and 0 bases from J, leaving 12 bases between. There are 13 residues in the CDR3. CDR3 sequence reads: CSVRTISSYEQYF. DNA of the CDR3: TGCAGCGTCCGGACTATAAGCTCCTACGAGCAGTACTTC.

The chain links TRBV27 to TRBJ1-5, with D tentatively TRBD1 (5 bases). CDR1 MNHEY and CDR2 SMNVEV come from the germline V gene (reference sequence). CDR3 length: 16 residues. V was pared by 5 bases and J by 5 bases, with 19 bases between. The CDR3 nucleotides read TGTGCCAGCAGTCCCTTTGCGGGGGTAAGGTATCAGCCCCAGCATTTT. This encodes CASSPFAGVRYQPQHF.

The V call is TRBV7-3, the J call TRBJ2-2; TRBD1 matches 9 bases. CDR3 length: 16 residues. Trimming took 2 bases from V and 8 from J; bases not matched to a gene: 9. Germline V gene sequence: CDR1 SGHTA, CDR2 FQGTGA. In DNA, the CDR3 is TGTGCCAGCAGCTTAGTACAGGGGGCAAGGACAGGGGAGCTGTTTTTT. Its protein is CASSLVQGARTGELFF.

This chain links TRBV7-9 with TRBJ2-7, with TRBD1 matching 7 bases. The length of the CDR3 is 15 residues. Per the germline V gene, CDR1 is SEHNR and CDR2 is FQNEAQ (reference sequence). The ends lost 5 bases at V and 5 bases at J; junction bases unmatched: 12. CDR3 residues: CASSKEPGQYNEQYV. The CDR3 DNA is TGTGCCAGCAGCAAGGAACCGGGACAGTACAACGAGCAGTACGTC.

This clone showed up just a few times. The chain combines TRBV3-1 (or the pseudogene TRBV3-2) with TRBJ2-2; maybe TRBD2 (5 bases). V was trimmed by 3 bases and J by 7 bases, leaving 9 bases between them. The CDR3 runs to 13 residues. Germline loops: CDR1 LGHDT, CDR2 YNNKEL (reference sequence). The CDR3 reads CASSQGEGGELFF. The CDR3 DNA sequence: TGTGCCAGCAGCCAGGGCGAGGGCGGGGAGCTGTTTTTT.

This chain uses TRBV10-1 with TRBJ2-5; D may be TRBD2 (5 bases). CDR3 length: 14 residues. Trimming removed 8 bases from V and 1 base from J, with 14 bases in between. Germline V lookup: CDR1 WNHNN, CDR2 SYGVQD (reference sequence). CDR3 sequence (DNA): TGCGCCAGCGCTGTAAGGACTTCCCAAGAGACCCAGTACTTC. Translation gives CASAVRTSQETQYF.

The chain carries TRBV27 and TRBJ1-4; D not resolved. CDR3 length equals 15 residues. The germline CDR1 and CDR2 sequences are MNHEY and SMNVEV (reference sequence). Trimming pared 7 bases from V and 5 bases from J, leaving 17 bases between. This CDR3 reads CASKAGSVTNEKLFF. The DNA for the CDR3 is TGTGCCAGCAAGGCGGGTTCGGTCACGAATGAAAAACTGTTTTTT.

The chain employs TRBV6-4 and TRBJ2-1; D possibly corresponds to TRBD2 (5 bases). Germline V CDR1 and CDR2: MRHNA, SNTAGT. This CDR3 has 16 amino acids. V shed 0 bases and J shed 0 bases, with 9 bases lying between them. The CDR3 here is CASSDSTTSSYNEQFF. The CDR3 nucleotides are TGTGCCAGCAGTGACTCGACTACCAGCTCCTACAATGAGCAGTTCTTC.

The V gene is TRBV12-5, the J gene TRBJ1-5, with a possible D match to TRBD1 (5 bases). This CDR3 comprises 16 residues. Per germline, CDR1 LGHNT and CDR2 FRNRAP. Between the trimmed V and J ends, which lost 2 bases and 5 bases, there was a span of 16 bases. CDR3: CASGLSPGGEDQPQHF. Here the CDR3 DNA reads TGTGCTAGTGGTTTGAGCCCCGGGGGGGAGGATCAGCCCCAGCATTTT.

The chain employs TRBV7-2 and TRBJ1-3; D is perhaps TRBD1 (5 bases). Germline V gene lookup returns CDR1 SGHTA and CDR2 FQGNSA. This CDR3 has 14 residues. V was clipped by 6 bases and J by 0 bases, with 9 bases between them. The CDR3 is CASRPTVSGNTIYF. The CDR3 DNA reads as TGTGCCAGCAGACCGACAGTCTCTGGAAACACCATATATTTT. Full variable domain (outside the CDR3, taken from reference TRBV7-2 and TRBJ1-3): GAGVSQSPSNKVTEKGKDVELRCDPISGHTALYWYRQSLGQGLEFLIYFQGNSAPDKSGLPSDRFSAERTGGSVSTLTIQRTQQEDSAVYLCASRPTVSGNTIYFGEGSWLTVV.

The chain recombines TRBV9 with TRBJ2-5; D perhaps matches TRBD2 (5 bases). V was trimmed by 3 bases and J by 1 base, leaving 13 bases between them. This CDR3 is 15 amino acids long. Per the germline V gene, CDR1 is SGDLS and CDR2 is YYNGEE. The CDR3 here is CASSDYRGVQETQYF. In nucleotides, the CDR3 is TGTGCCAGCAGCGATTACCGGGGAGTCCAAGAGACCCAGTACTTC.

The chain joins TRBV30 to TRBJ2-7; maybe TRBD2 (5 bases). The V gene lost 3 bases and the J gene lost 4 bases, with 19 bases spanning the gap. CDR1 GTSNPN and CDR2 SVGIG come from the germline V gene (reference sequence). The CDR3 has 15 residues. This CDR3 reads CAWSLRAQRRYEQYF. The CDR3, as DNA: TGTGCCTGGAGCCTACGTGCCCAGCGGCGATACGAGCAGTACTTC.

J is TRBJ2-5 and V is TRBV12-5; 9 positions match TRBD2. The ends lost 7 bases at V and 2 bases at J; junction bases unmatched: 8. This CDR3 spans 15 amino acids. Germline V gene lookup returns CDR1 LGHNT and CDR2 FRNRAP. The CDR3 sequence: CASARGGVRQETQYF. The CDR3 DNA sequence: TGTGCTAGTGCCCGCGGGGGGGTGAGGCAAGAGACCCAGTACTTC.

About this clone: One end of the junction fails to match germline, which may point to a read error. This chain's CDR3 is CASSLDILNTEAFF. DNA of the CDR3: TGTGCCAGCAGTTTGGACATACTGAACACTGAAGCTTTCTTT. V gene TRBV5-4 combines with J gene TRBJ1-1; D is possibly TRBD1 (5 bases). The CDR3 is made up of 14 amino acids. Germline CDR1 SGHNT, CDR2 YYREEE (reference sequence).

The rearrangement links TRBV7-9 to TRBJ1-5, with D possibly TRBD1 on 5 matching bases. The CDR3 totals 14 residues. V dropped 0 bases and J dropped 5 bases, with 8 bases sitting between them. The germline V gene has CDR1 SEHNR and CDR2 FQNEAQ (reference sequence). CDR3: CASSLAQGDQPQHF. CDR3 coding DNA: TGTGCCAGCAGCTTAGCCCAGGGTGATCAGCCCCAGCATTTT.

The V and J genes are TRBV30 and TRBJ1-2; a weak D match, TRBD1 (5 bases). Trimming stripped 3 bases from V and 2 bases from J, with 13 bases between. Germline assignment: CDR1 GTSNPN and CDR2 SVGIG (reference sequence). The CDR3 consists of 14 residues. The CDR3 nucleotides read TGTGCCTGGAGCGCCGGGACTTCGAACTATGGCTACACCTTC. It encodes CAWSAGTSNYGYTF.

The V and J genes are TRBV7-2 and TRBJ2-3; a weak D match, TRBD1 (6 bases). This CDR3 has 15 amino acids. Trimming cost V 3 bases and J 0 bases, with 10 bases left between them. Germline CDR1 SGHTA, CDR2 FQGNSA. In nucleotides, the CDR3 is TGTGCCAGCAGCTTGGGACAAGATAGCACAGATACGCAGTATTTT. Protein sequence: CASSLGQDSTDTQYF.

V is TRBV4-1 and J is TRBJ1-2; D gene unclear. CDR1 MGHRA and CDR2 YSYEKL come from the germline V gene. V lost 3 bases and J 4 bases, leaving 12 bases between the germline ends. The CDR3 covers 14 residues. DNA for the CDR3: TGCGCCAGCAGCCACGCATCGGGGATCTATGGCTACACCTTC. Protein sequence: CASSHASGIYGYTF.

The CDR3 loop is CASRSSRGVSTEAFF. CDR3 coding DNA: TGTGCCAGCAGATCCTCCAGGGGAGTGTCCACTGAAGCTTTCTTT. The chain is built from TRBV2 and TRBJ1-1; tentative D call: TRBD1 (6 bases). Trimming took off 6 bases at V and 4 bases at J, with 18 bases between the two ends. Germline V lookup: CDR1 SNHLY, CDR2 FYNNEI. CDR3 length: 15 amino acids.

This chain joins TRBV30 and TRBJ1-2; tentatively, D is TRBD1 (6 bases). The ends were cut back, 3 bases at V and 2 bases at J, with 10 bases in the middle. The CDR3 totals 13 residues. Germline V lookup: CDR1 GTSNPN, CDR2 SVGIG (reference sequence). The chain's CDR3 is CAWRTGKNYGYTF. In DNA, the CDR3 is TGTGCCTGGAGGACAGGAAAAAACTATGGCTACACCTTC.

This chain links TRBV11-2 with TRBJ2-7; 8 bases align to TRBD2. The CDR3 is made up of 14 amino acids. Germline V gene sequence: CDR1 SGHAT, CDR2 FQNNGV. Trimming at V came to 1 base and at J to 7 bases, leaving 6 bases not matched to a gene. Written as DNA, the CDR3 is TGTGCCAGCAGCTTAGTAGCGGGGCCGGGTGAGCAGTACGTC. Its protein is CASSLVAGPGEQYV.

This chain joins TRBV7-8 and TRBJ2-5; TRBD2 matches at 14 bases. Germline V lookup: CDR1 SGHVS, CDR2 FQNEAQ. This CDR3 is 22 amino acids long. V trimming: 4 bases; J trimming: 5 bases; junction bases outside the gene matches: 24. CDR3 sequence reads: CASSSDPPTGLAGGVKSETQYF. CDR3 sequence (DNA): TGTGCCAGCAGCTCGGACCCACCTACCGGACTAGCGGGGGGCGTAAAATCGGAGACCCAGTACTTC.

The rearrangement links TRBV9 to TRBJ2-2; the D gene is possibly TRBD1 (5 bases). The CDR3 has 14 residues. V gave up 0 bases and J gave up 7 bases, with 10 bases separating them. Germline V gene lookup returns CDR1 SGDLS and CDR2 YYNGEE. CDR3 bases: TGTGCCAGCAGCGTAGTCCAGGGCGGCGGGGAGCTGTTTTTT. This gives the protein CASSVVQGGGELFF.

This clone was detected a few times. The J gene is TRBJ2-3, the V gene TRBV7-3; D is uncertain. The CDR3 spans 14 residues. With 1 base removed from V and 2 bases from J, the gap between germline ends came to 7 bases. CDR1 SGHTA and CDR2 FQGTGA come from the germline V gene. CDR3 region: CASSLNSITDTQYF. CDR3 in DNA: TGTGCCAGCAGCTTAAACAGTATCACAGATACGCAGTATTTT.

The J gene is TRBJ1-2, the V gene TRBV7-9; the match to TRBD1 covers 9 bases. V was pared by 3 bases and J by 6 bases, with 5 bases of the junction left unmatched. The germline V gene encodes CDR1 SEHNR and CDR2 FQNEAQ (reference sequence). CDR3 length equals 14 residues. The CDR3 coding sequence is TGTGCCAGCAGCTTTACAGGGGGCGTTGATGGCTACACCTTC. Amino acids: CASSFTGGVDGYTF.

The rearrangement links TRBV7-8 to TRBJ2-1; tentatively, D is TRBD2 (6 bases). The CDR3 runs 11 residues. V lost 6 bases, J lost 8 bases, and 8 bases lay in between. Germline V gene lookup returns CDR1 SGHVS and CDR2 FQNEAQ. CDR3 coding DNA: TGTGCCAGCAGGGGGGGTGATGAGCAGTTCTTC. Residues: CASRGGDEQFF.

V and J are TRBV15 and TRBJ1-4, with D perhaps TRBD1 (6 bases). In germline, CDR1 is LNHNV, CDR2 YYDKDF (reference sequence). CDR3 length: 15 residues. The V end was cut by 4 bases, the J end by 0 bases, with 9 bases between. The CDR3 DNA reads as TGTGCCACCAGCAAGCACAGGGCAACTAATGAAAAACTGTTTTTT. Its translation: CATSKHRATNEKLFF.

This rearrangement joins TRBV29-1 to TRBJ2-5; D might be TRBD1 (5 bases). The CDR3 spans 12 residues. The ends were cut back, 8 bases at V and 1 base at J, with 11 bases in the middle. CDR1 and CDR2 from the germline V gene are SQVTM and ANQGSEA. For the CDR3, the DNA is TGCAGCCTAGGGGTGAGCCAAGAGACCCAGTACTTC. Translated: CSLGVSQETQYF.

This clone showed up just once. J is TRBJ1-4 and V is TRBV5-4; TRBD1 aligns across 8 bases. The germline V gene has CDR1 SGHNT and CDR2 YYREEE (reference sequence). This CDR3 contains 16 residues. J gave up 7 bases and V 2 bases, and 10 bases lay outside the gene matches. The CDR3 spells CASSFFQGARSEKLFF. In DNA, the CDR3 is TGTGCCAGCAGCTTCTTTCAGGGGGCGCGGAGTGAAAAACTGTTTTTT. The full variable domain, in which reference TRBV5-4 and TRBJ1-4 provide the parts outside the CDR3, is ETGVTQSPTHLIKTRGQQVTLRCSSQSGHNTVSWYQQALGQGPQFIFQYYREEENGRGNFPPRFSGLQFPNYSSELNVNALELDDSALYLCASSFFQGARSEKLFFGSGTQLSVL.

The chain combines TRBV9 with TRBJ1-1, with D uncertain. V was cut by 0 bases and J by 1 base, with 10 bases left in between. This CDR3 contains 15 residues. Germline V gene sequence: CDR1 SGDLS, CDR2 YYNGEE. The CDR3 region is CASSVGELRNTEAFF. The DNA for the CDR3 is TGTGCCAGCAGCGTAGGAGAGCTACGGAACACTGAAGCTTTCTTT.

The rearrangement links TRBV28 to TRBJ2-5, with 9 positions matching TRBD2. Germline loops: CDR1 MDHEN, CDR2 SYDVKM. With V trimmed by 8 bases and J by 5 bases, 9 bases remained unmatched. CDR3 length: 14 amino acids. As DNA, the CDR3 is TGTGCCAGCGCCGTCGGCGGGAGGGAGGAGACCCAGTACTTC. This encodes CASAVGGREETQYF.

This rearrangement joins TRBV21-1 to TRBJ1-5; the D segment call TRBD1 is taken from the table without a DNA check. TRBV21-1 is a pseudogene segment. The CDR3 runs 15 residues. CDR3 nucleotides: TGTGCCAGCAGCAAACAGGGGCCATTCGATCAGCCCCAGCATTTT. Residues: CASSKQGPFDQPQHF.